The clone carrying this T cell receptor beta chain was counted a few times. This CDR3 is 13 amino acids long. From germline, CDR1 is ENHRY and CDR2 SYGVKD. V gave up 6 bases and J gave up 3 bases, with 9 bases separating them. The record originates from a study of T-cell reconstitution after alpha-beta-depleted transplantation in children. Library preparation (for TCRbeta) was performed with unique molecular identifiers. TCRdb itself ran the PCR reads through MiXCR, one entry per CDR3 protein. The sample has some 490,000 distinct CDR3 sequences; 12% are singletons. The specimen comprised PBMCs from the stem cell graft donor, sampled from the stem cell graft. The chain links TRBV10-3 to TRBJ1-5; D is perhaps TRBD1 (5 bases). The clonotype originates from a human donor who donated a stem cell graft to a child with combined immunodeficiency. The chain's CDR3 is CAISRDDNQPQHF. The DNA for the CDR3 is TGTGCCATCAGCAGGGACGACAATCAGCCCCAGCATTTT.